This T cell receptor beta chain was sequenced for a study of blood T cell repertoires in COVID-19. Study summary: Samples representing acute and convalescent COVID-19 were sourced from the United States, Italy and Spain. PBMCs, B-cell-depleted T cells, or T cells provided the cDNA or gDNA that made up the material.

Sequencing was performed with immunoSEQ multiplex PCR; in TCRdb, only in-frame clones are kept and a portion is missing. The profile shows tens of thousands of clones, roughly 90% of them singletons. The CDR3 is 15 amino acids. Trimming took off 3 bases at V and 9 bases at J, with 18 bases between the two ends. CDR1 and CDR2 from the germline V gene are GTSNPN and SVGIG (reference sequence). This clone was seen more than once but under ten times. The receptor was isolated from a woman aged 45 to 65 with active or convalescent COVID-19. The specimen sequenced was peripheral blood. V usage is TRBV30 and J usage is TRBJ1-6; D not certain. CDR3 coding DNA: TGTGCCTGGAGGGTAAAGGGAGGAGGATCTTCACCCCTCCACTTT. Its translation is CAWRVKGGGSSPLHF.